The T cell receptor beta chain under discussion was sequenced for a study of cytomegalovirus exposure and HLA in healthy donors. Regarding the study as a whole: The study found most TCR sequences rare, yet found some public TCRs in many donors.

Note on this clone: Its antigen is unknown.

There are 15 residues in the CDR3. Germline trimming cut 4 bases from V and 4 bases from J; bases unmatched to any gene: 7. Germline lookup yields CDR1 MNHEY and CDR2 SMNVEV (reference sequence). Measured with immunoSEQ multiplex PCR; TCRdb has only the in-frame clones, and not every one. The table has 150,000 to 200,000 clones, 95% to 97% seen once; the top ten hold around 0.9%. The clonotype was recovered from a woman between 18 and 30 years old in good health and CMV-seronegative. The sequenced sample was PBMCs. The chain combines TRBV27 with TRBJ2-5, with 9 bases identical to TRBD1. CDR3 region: CASSSPGQGLETQYF. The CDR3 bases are TGTGCCAGCAGTTCACCGGGACAGGGATTAGAGACCCAGTACTTC.